These 13 T cell receptor beta chains share one sample of origin, sequenced in a study of blood T cells in healthy people across ages. A second about 7 to 11 cycle PCR used barcoded and J-beta primers. A single record per CDR3 protein comes from TCRdb applying MiXCR to the 5' RACE reads. The sample yields 1.5 million to 2 million distinct CDR3 sequences, roughly two fifths seen once. The specimen sequenced was blood. These receptors originate from a human donor in good health.

This clonotype was seen ten or more times. A much larger clone differs by one base, so this may be a read error. The chain links TRBV20-1 to TRBJ2-5, with TRBD2 identical over 11 bases. The CDR3 consists of 18 residues. Trimming removed 2 bases from V and 5 bases from J; junction bases left unmatched: 16. Germline CDR1 reads DFQATT; CDR2 reads SNEGSKA (reference sequence). CDR3 sequence: CSARSEGLAGGPRETQYF. The CDR3 DNA follows: TGCAGTGCTAGATCAGAAGGGCTAGCGGGGGGCCCTAGGGAGACCCAGTACTTC.

The CDR3 bases are TGCGCCAGCAGCCAGTTCGGGACGTCCGGCGGGGAGCTGTTTTTT. This gives the protein CASSQFGTSGGELFF. The rearrangement uses TRBV5-1 and TRBJ2-2, with D possibly being TRBD1 or TRBD2 (5 bases each). CDR3 length: 15 residues. Trimming shortened V by 4 bases and J by 7 bases, and 17 bases separated the two germline ends. Germline CDR1 reads SGHRS; CDR2 reads YFSETQ.

On this clonotype: A much larger clone differs by one base, so this may be a read error. The CDR3 bases are TGCGCCAGCAGCTCGAGAGGGGCCGCAGATACGCAGTATTTT. This translates into CASSSRGAADTQYF. The chain carries TRBV5-1 and TRBJ2-3; D is perhaps TRBD1 or TRBD2 (5 bases each). Per the germline V gene, CDR1 is SGHRS and CDR2 is YFSETQ. Trimming took 3 bases from V and 4 from J, leaving 12 bases between them. The CDR3 is 14 amino acids.

The chain joins TRBV29-1 to TRBJ2-1, with 7 positions matching TRBD1. V shed 7 bases, J shed 10 bases, and the junction held 13 bases outside the gene matches. The germline V gene has CDR1 SQVTM and CDR2 ANQGSEA. This CDR3 region has 13 residues. CDR3 coding DNA: TGCAGCGCCAACAGGGGCGGGTTGGGGGAGCAGTTCTTC. As protein: CSANRGGLGEQFF.

This chain uses TRBV7-3 with TRBJ2-1; 10 nucleotides match TRBD2. With 8 bases clipped from V and 10 bases from J, the junction kept 5 bases outside the gene matches. This CDR3 has 12 amino acids. The germline V gene encodes CDR1 SGHTA and CDR2 FQGTGA. CDR3 DNA sequence: TGTGCCAGCTCTCAACTAGCGGGGGAGCAGTTCTTC. Translating it yields CASSQLAGEQFF.

The chain is built from TRBV20-1 and TRBJ1-1; 8 bases map to TRBD1. From germline, CDR1 is DFQATT and CDR2 SNEGSKA (reference sequence). The CDR3 covers 13 residues. V dropped 6 bases and J dropped 4; count of bases not matched to a gene: 7. CDR3 residues: CSAKDRAGTEAFF. CDR3 nucleotides: TGCAGTGCCAAGGACAGGGCTGGCACTGAAGCTTTCTTT.

Only a few counts were recorded for this clonotype. The rearrangement links TRBV7-9 to TRBJ2-4, with TRBD1 matching over 10 bases. Germline V gene lookup returns CDR1 SEHNR and CDR2 FQNEAQ (reference sequence). The J segment lost 7 bases and the V segment lost 5 bases, leaving 8 bases of the junction unmatched. The CDR3 sequence is 15 residues long. The DNA of the CDR3 is TGTGCCAGCAGCCGTGGACAGGGGGAGATCAACATTCAGTACTTC. Protein sequence: CASSRGQGEINIQYF. The full variable domain, rest sourced from reference TRBV7-9 and TRBJ2-4, is DTGVSQNPRHKITKRGQNVTFRCDPISEHNRLYWYRQTLGQGPEFLTYFQNEAQLEKSRLLSDRFSAERPKGSFSTLEIQRTEQGDSAMYLCASSRGQGEINIQYFGAGTRLSVL.

A few counts support this clonotype. The chain has TRBV5-1 and TRBJ1-2; D is undetermined. The CDR3 covers 16 residues. The germline V and J ends were trimmed by 0 bases and 0 bases, with 12 bases remaining between them. The V gene's germline CDR1 is SGHRS and CDR2 YFSETQ. This chain's CDR3 is CASSLDPAGANYGYTF. For the CDR3, the DNA is TGCGCCAGCAGCTTGGATCCCGCGGGAGCTAACTATGGCTACACCTTC. Full variable domain (rest looked up from reference TRBV5-1 and TRBJ1-2): KAGVTQTPRYLIKTRGQQVTLSCSPISGHRSVSWYQQTPGQGLQFLFEYFSETQRNKGNFPGRFSGRQFSNSRSEMNVSTLELGDSALYLCASSLDPAGANYGYTFGSGTRLTVV.

This clonotype was counted a few times. The chain has TRBV12-3 or TRBV12-4 and TRBJ2-3; D is undetermined. The V end was cut by 8 bases, the J end by 4 bases, with 7 bases between. The CDR3 sequence is 11 residues long. CDR3 loop: CASAAADTQYF. The CDR3 DNA reads as TGTGCCAGCGCAGCAGCAGATACGCAGTATTTT.

The chain is built from TRBV5-1 and TRBJ1-3; D possibly corresponds to TRBD1 (5 bases). Germline values: CDR1 SGHRS, CDR2 YFSETQ. The CDR3 sequence is 16 residues long. V was cut by 0 bases and J by 0 bases, with 10 bases left in between. The chain's CDR3 is CASSLGGLLSGNTIYF. The DNA of the CDR3 is TGCGCCAGCAGCTTGGGGGGACTGCTCTCTGGAAACACCATATATTTT.

Details on this clonotype: A much more abundant neighbour one base away suggests this may be a read error. The chain carries TRBV12-3 or TRBV12-4 and TRBJ2-3, with TRBD2 identical over 9 bases. The junction had 7 bases not matched to a gene; V was cut back by 3 bases and J by 6 bases. The CDR3 runs to 15 residues. The CDR3 protein is CASSLVAGAPDTQYF. In DNA, the CDR3 is TGTGCCAGCAGTTTGGTAGCGGGGGCCCCGGATACGCAGTATTTT.

This sequence joins TRBV7-9 and TRBJ1-2; 7 nucleotides align to TRBD1. Germline loops: CDR1 SEHNR, CDR2 FQNEAQ (reference sequence). The CDR3 loop spans 16 amino acids. With 5 bases clipped from V and 12 bases from J, the junction kept 21 bases outside the gene matches. CDR3 sequence reads: CASSSIFRDSSEGHTF. The CDR3, as DNA: TGTGCCAGCAGCAGCATTTTCCGGGACAGTTCGGAAGGCCACACCTTC.

In its sample, this clonotype was seen a few times. The chain combines TRBV12-3 or TRBV12-4 with TRBJ2-7; TRBD1 matches at 8 bases. The CDR3 has 14 residues. Trimming removed 6 bases from V and 2 bases from J; junction bases left unmatched: 6. The CDR3 spells CASRGQAYPYEQYF. The CDR3 DNA sequence: TGTGCCAGCAGGGGACAGGCATATCCCTACGAGCAGTACTTC.